This TCR beta chain was captured in a study of T cells in Graves' hyperthyroidism and ophthalmopathy. This clonotype has a count of ten or more. TCR beta CDR3 regions were amplified from RNA transcripts. First-round RT-PCR targeting the TCR CDR3 was performed with the HTBI primer set. TCRdb reprocessed the multiplex PCR reads with MiXCR, giving one entry per CDR3 protein. The sample carries 550,000 to 600,000 distinct CDR3 sequences, 13% to 15% recorded once. Germline V gene data show CDR1 as GTSNPN and CDR2 as SVGIG (reference sequence). Trimming took 1 base from V and 4 from J, leaving 16 bases between them. The CDR3 is made up of 15 amino acids.

Sequenced sample: blood. The sequence derives from a woman aged 18-29 years with Graves' ophthalmopathy. The J gene is TRBJ1-1, the V gene TRBV30; TRBD1 is a possible D gene (5 bases). CDR3 region: CAWSGLQGGGTEAFF. The CDR3 DNA sequence: TGTGCCTGGAGTGGACTGCAGGGTGGCGGCACTGAAGCTTTCTTT. The whole variable domain, filled in from reference TRBV30 and TRBJ1-1, reads SQTIHQWPATLVQPVGSPLSLECTVEGTSNPNLYWYRQAAGRGLQLLFYSVGIGQISSEVPQNLSASRPQDRQFILSSKKLLLSDSGFYLCAWSGLQGGGTEAFFGQGTRLTVV.